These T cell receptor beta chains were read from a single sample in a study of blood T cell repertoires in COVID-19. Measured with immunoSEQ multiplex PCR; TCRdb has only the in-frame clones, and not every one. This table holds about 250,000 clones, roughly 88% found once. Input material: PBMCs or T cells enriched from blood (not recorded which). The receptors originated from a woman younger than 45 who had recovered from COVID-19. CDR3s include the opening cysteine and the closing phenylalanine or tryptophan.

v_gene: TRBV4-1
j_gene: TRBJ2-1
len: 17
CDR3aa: CASSAGLAGASYNEQFF

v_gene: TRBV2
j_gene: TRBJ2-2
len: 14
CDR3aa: CASSETGRTGELFF

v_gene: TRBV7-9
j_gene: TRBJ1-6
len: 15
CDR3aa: CASSLSSGYNSPLHF

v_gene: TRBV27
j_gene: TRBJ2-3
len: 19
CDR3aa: CASSLRALKSTREADTQYF

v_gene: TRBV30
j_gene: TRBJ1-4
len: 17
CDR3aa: CAYHAGTAGYGNEKLFF

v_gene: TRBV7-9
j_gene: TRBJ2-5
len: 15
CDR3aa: CASRNTLARQETQYF

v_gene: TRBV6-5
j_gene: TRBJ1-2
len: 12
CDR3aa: CALYPGFYGYTF

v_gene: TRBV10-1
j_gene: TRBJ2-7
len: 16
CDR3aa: CASSSLTSGGRYEQYF

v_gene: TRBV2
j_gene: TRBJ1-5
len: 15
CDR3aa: CASDPKPPGDQPQHF

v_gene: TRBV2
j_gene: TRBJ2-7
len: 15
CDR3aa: CASSEGRGSYYEQYF

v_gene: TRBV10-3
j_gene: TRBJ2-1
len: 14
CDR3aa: CAISPLTSGNEQFF

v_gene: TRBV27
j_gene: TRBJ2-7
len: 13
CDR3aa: CASSLKLSYEQYF